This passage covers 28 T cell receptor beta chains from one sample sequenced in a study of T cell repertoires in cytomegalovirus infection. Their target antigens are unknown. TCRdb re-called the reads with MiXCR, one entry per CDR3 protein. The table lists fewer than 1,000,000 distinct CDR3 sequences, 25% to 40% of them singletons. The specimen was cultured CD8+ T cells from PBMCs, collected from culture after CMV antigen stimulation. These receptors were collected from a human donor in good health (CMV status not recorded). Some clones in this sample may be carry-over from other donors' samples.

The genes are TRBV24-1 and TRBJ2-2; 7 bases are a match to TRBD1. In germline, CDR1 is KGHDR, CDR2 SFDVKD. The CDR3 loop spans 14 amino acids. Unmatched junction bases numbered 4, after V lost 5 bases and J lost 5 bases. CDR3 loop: CATSGQGVTGELFF. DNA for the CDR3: TGTGCCACCAGTGGGCAGGGGGTAACCGGGGAGCTGTTTTTT.

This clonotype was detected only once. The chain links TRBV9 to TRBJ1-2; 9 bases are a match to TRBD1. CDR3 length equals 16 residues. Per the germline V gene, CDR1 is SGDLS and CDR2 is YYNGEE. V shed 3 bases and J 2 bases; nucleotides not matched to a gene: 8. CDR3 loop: CASSGTGAEYNYGYTF. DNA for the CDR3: TGTGCCAGCAGCGGGACAGGGGCCGAGTACAACTATGGCTACACCTTC.

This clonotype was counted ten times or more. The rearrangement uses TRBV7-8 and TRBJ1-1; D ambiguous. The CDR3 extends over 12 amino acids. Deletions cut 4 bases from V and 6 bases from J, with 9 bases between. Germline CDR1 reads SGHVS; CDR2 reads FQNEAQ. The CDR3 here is CASSSFRAEAFF. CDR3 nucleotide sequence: TGTGCCAGCAGCTCCTTTCGGGCTGAAGCTTTCTTT. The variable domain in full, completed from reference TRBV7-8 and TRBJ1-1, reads GAGVSQSPRYKVAKRGQDVALRCDPISGHVSLFWYQQALGQGPEFLTYFQNEAQLDKSGLPSDRFFAERPEGSVSTLKIQRTQQEDSAVYLCASSSFRAEAFFGQGTRLTVV.

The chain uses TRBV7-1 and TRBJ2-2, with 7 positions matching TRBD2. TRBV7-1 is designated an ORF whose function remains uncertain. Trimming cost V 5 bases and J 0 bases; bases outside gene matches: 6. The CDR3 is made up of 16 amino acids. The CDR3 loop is CASSPMGGTNTGELFF. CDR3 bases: TGTGCCAGCAGCCCAATGGGGGGGACGAACACCGGGGAGCTGTTTTTT.

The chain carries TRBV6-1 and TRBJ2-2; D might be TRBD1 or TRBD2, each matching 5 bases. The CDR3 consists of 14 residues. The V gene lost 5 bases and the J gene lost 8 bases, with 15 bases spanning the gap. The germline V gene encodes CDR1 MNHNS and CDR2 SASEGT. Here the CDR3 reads CASSLTVPGGELFF. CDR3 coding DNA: TGTGCCAGCAGTTTGACAGTTCCGGGGGGGGAGCTGTTTTTT.

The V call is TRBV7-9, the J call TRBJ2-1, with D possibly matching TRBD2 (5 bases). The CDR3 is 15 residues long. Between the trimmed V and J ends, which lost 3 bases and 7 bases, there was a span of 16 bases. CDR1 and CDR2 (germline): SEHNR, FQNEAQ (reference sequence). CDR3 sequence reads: CASSLFGEGNNEQFF. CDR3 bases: TGTGCCAGCAGCTTGTTCGGCGAGGGAAATAATGAGCAGTTCTTC.

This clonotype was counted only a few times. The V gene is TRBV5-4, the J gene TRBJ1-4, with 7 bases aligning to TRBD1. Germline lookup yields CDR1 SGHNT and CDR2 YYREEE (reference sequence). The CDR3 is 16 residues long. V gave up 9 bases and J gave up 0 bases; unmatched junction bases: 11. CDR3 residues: CATSRDRQPTNEKLFF. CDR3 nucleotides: TGTGCCACCTCACGGGACAGACAGCCAACTAATGAAAAACTGTTTTTT.

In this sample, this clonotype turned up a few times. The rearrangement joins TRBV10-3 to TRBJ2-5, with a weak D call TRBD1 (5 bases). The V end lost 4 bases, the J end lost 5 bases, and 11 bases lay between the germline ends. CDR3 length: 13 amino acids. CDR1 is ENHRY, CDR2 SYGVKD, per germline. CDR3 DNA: TGTGCCATCAGTGGGGGCCACCTGGAGACCCAGTACTTC. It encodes CAISGGHLETQYF.

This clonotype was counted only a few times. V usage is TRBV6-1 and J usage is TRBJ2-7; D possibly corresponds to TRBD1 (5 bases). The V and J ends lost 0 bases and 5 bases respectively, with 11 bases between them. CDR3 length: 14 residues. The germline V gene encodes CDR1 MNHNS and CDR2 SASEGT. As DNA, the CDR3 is TGTGCCAGCAGTGAAGCGCTCAGGGTCCACGAGCAGTACGTC. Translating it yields CASSEALRVHEQYV.

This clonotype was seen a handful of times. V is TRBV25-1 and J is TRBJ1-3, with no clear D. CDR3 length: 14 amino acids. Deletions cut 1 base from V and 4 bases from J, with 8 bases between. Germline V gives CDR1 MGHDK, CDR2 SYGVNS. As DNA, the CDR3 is TGTGCCAGCAGTGAATTGAGGTACGGAAACACCATATATTTT. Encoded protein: CASSELRYGNTIYF.

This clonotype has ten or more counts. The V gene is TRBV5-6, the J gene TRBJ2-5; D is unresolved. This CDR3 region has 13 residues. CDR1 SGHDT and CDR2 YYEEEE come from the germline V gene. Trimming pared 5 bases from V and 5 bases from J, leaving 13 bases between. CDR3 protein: CASSQWVRETQYF. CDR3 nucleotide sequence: TGTGCCAGCAGTCAGTGGGTTAGGGAGACCCAGTACTTC.

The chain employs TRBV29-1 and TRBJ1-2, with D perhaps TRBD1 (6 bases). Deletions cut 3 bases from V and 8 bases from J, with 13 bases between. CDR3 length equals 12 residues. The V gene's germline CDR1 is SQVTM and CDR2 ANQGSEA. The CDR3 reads CSVDLGAKGYTF. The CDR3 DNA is TGCAGCGTTGATCTGGGGGCGAAAGGCTACACCTTC.

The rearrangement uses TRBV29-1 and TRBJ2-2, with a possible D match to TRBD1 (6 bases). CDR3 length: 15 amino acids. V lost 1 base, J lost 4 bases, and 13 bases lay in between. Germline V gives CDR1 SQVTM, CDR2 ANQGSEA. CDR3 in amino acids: CSVEGGTGPTGELFF. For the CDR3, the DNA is TGCAGCGTTGAAGGGGGAACAGGGCCCACCGGGGAGCTGTTTTTT.

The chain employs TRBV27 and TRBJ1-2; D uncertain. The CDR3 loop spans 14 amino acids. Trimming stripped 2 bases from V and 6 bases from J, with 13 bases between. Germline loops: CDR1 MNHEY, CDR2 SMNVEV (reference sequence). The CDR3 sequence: CASSLNSYGDGYTF. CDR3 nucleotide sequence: TGTGCCAGCAGTTTAAACAGCTATGGAGATGGCTACACCTTC.

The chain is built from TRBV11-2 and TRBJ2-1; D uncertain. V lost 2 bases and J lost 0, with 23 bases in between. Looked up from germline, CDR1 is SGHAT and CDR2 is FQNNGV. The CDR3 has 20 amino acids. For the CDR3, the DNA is TGTGCCAGCAGCTTATGGCATCCCCCCCGGCAGACGAGCTCCTACAATGAGCAGTTCTTC. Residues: CASSLWHPPRQTSSYNEQFF.

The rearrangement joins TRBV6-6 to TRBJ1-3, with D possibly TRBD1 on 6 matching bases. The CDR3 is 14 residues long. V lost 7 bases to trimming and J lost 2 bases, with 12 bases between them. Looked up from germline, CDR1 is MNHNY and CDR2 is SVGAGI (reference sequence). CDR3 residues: CASILQGAGNTIYF. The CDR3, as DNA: TGTGCCAGCATTCTACAGGGTGCTGGAAACACCATATATTTT.

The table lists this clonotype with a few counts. The chain's CDR3 is CASGDRVTEAFF. The CDR3, as DNA: TGTGCTAGTGGTGACAGGGTGACTGAAGCTTTCTTT. The chain is built from TRBV12-5 and TRBJ1-1, with 7 bases matching TRBD1. The CDR3 spans 12 residues. The V and J ends lost 5 bases and 5 bases, in that order; junction bases with no gene match: 2. Per the germline V gene, CDR1 is LGHNT and CDR2 is FRNRAP.

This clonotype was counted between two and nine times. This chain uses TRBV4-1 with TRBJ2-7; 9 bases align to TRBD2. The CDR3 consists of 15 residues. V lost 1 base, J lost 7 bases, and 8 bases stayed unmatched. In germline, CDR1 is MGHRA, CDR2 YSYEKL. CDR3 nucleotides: TGCGCCAGCAGCCAAGCGGCGGGGGGGCGGATAGAGCAGTACTTC. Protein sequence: CASSQAAGGRIEQYF.

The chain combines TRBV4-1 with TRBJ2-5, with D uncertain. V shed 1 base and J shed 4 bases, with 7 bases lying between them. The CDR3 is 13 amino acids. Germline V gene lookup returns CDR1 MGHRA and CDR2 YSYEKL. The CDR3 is CASSQVSGETQYF. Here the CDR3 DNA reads TGCGCCAGCAGCCAAGTTTCGGGAGAGACCCAGTACTTC.

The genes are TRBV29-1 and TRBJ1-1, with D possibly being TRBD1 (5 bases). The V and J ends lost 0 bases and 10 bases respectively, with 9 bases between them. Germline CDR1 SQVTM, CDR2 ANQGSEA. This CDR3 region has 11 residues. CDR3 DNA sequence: TGCAGCGTTGAAGATCTGGGGGGAGCTTTCTTT. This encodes CSVEDLGGAFF.

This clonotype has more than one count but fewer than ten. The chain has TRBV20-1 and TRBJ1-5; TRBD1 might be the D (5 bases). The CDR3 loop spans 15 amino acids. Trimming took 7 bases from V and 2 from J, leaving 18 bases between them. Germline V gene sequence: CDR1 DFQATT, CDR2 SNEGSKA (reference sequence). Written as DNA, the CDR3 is TGCAGTGTCGCTCCAGGACTAGGGGGCAATCAGCCCCAGCATTTT. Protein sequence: CSVAPGLGGNQPQHF.

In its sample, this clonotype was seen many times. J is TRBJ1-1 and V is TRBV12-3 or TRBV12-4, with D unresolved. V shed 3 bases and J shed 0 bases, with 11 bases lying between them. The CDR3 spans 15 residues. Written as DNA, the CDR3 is TGTGCCAGCAGTTTCGTAGGGCGAGTGAACACTGAAGCTTTCTTT. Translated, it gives CASSFVGRVNTEAFF.

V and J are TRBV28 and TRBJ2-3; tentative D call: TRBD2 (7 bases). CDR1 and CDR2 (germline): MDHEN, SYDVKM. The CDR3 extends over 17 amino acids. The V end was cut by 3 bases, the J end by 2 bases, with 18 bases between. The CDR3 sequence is CASSFGEGEAATDTQYF. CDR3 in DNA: TGTGCCAGCAGTTTTGGGGAGGGGGAAGCGGCCACAGATACGCAGTATTTT.

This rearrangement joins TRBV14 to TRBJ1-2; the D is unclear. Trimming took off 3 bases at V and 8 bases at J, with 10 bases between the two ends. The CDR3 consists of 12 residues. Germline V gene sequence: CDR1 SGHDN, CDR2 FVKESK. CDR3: CASSQLRAGYTF. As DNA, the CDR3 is TGTGCCAGCAGCCAGCTAAGGGCAGGCTACACCTTC.

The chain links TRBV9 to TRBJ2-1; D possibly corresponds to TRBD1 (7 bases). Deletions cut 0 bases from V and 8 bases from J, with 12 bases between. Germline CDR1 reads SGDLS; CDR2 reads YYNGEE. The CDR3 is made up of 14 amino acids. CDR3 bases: TGTGCCAGCAGCGTAGAGGGCAGGGGGGATGAGCAGTTCTTC. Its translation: CASSVEGRGDEQFF.

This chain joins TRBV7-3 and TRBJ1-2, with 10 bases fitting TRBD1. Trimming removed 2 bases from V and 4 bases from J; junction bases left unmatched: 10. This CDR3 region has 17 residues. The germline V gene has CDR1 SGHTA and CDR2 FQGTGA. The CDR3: CASSLGGQGVEVYGYTF. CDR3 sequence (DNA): TGTGCCAGCAGCTTAGGCGGACAGGGGGTGGAAGTCTATGGCTACACCTTC. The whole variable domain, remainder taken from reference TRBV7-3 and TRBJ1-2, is GAGVSQTPSNKVTEKGKYVELRCDPISGHTALYWYRQSLGQGPEFLIYFQGTGAADDSGLPNDRFFAVRPEGSVSTLKIQRTERGDSAVYLCASSLGGQGVEVYGYTFGSGTRLTVV.

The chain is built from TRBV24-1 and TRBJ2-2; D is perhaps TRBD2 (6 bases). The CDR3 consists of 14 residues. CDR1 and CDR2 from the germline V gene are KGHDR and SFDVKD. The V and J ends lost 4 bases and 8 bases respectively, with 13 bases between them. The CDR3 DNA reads TGTGCCACCAGTGACCTGGACTATCAAGGGGAGCTGTTTTTT. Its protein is CATSDLDYQGELFF.

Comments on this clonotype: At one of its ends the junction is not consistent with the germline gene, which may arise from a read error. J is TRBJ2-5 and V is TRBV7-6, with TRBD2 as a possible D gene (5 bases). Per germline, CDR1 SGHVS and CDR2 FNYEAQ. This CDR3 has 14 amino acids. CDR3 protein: CASSSDPGGETQYF. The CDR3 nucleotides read TGTGCTAGCAGCTCGGACCCAGGAGGAGAGACCCAGTACTTC. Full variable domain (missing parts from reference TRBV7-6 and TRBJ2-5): GAGVSQSPRYKVTKRGQDVALRCDPISGHVSLYWYRQALGQGPEFLTYFNYEAQQDKSGLPNDRFSAERPEGSISTLTIQRTEQRDSAMYRCASSSDPGGETQYFGPGTRLLVL.